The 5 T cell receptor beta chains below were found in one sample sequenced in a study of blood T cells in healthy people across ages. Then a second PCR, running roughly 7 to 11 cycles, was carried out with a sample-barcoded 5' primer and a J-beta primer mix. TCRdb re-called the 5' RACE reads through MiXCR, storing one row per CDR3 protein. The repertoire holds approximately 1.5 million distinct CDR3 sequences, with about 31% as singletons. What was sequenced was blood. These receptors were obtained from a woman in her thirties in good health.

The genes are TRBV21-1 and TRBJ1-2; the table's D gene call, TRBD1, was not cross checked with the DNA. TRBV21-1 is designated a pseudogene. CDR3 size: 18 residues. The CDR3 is CASSGSGVRHRTRDGYTF. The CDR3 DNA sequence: TGTGCCAGCAGCGGATCAGGGGTCCGACACAGGACCAGGGATGGCTACACCTTC.

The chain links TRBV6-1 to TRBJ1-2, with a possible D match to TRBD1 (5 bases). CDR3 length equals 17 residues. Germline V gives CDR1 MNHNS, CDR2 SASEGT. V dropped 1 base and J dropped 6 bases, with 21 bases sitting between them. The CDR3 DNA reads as TGTGCCAGCAGTGAAGTCTTAGGGACGCGGAATAATGATGGCTACACCTTC. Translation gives CASSEVLGTRNNDGYTF.

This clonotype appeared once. The CDR3 coding sequence is TGTGCCAGCAGTTACGGAGGGACTCCTGGAAACACCATATATTTT. Translation gives CASSYGGTPGNTIYF. V is TRBV6-6 and J is TRBJ1-3, with D perhaps TRBD1 (5 bases). This CDR3 spans 15 amino acids. Trimming took 2 bases from V and 2 from J, leaving 10 bases between them. In germline, CDR1 is MNHNY, CDR2 SVGAGI (reference sequence).

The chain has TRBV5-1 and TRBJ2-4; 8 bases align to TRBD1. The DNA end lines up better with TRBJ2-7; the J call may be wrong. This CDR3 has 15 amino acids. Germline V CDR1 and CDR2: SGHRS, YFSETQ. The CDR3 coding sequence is TGCGCCAGCAGCTTGGTAACAGGGGGACTCTACGAGCAGTACTTC. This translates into CASSLVTGGLYEQYF.

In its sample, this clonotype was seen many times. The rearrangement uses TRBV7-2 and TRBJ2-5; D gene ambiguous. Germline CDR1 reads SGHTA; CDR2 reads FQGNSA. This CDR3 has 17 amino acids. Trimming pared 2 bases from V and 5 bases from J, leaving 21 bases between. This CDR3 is CASSLRLDSSPDETQYF. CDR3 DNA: TGTGCCAGCAGCTTAAGACTCGACTCATCTCCAGATGAGACCCAGTACTTC.